These 23 T cell receptor beta chains came from one sample sequenced in a study of blood T cell repertoires in COVID-19. Assay used: immunoSEQ multiplex PCR; TCRdb lists only in-frame clones, some missing. The data contain 80,000 to 95,000 clones, 86% of them singletons. The sample comprised peripheral blood. The receptors come from a man in his forties or fifties with active or convalescent COVID-19.

This chain links TRBV2 with TRBJ1-1; tentative D call: TRBD1 (6 bases). Germline V gene lookup returns CDR1 SNHLY and CDR2 FYNNEI. The length of the CDR3 is 14 residues. With 6 bases removed from V and 5 bases from J, the gap between germline ends came to 16 bases. CDR3 region: CASRNPRGRTEAFF. The CDR3 nucleotides read TGTGCCAGCAGAAACCCCAGGGGCCGGACTGAAGCTTTCTTT.

The chain is built from TRBV24-1 and TRBJ2-2, with 11 bases that match TRBD1. CDR1 is KGHDR, CDR2 SFDVKD, per germline. Trimming at V came to 3 bases and at J to 6 bases, leaving 8 bases not matched to a gene. The CDR3 runs 17 residues. CDR3 region: CATSDGRTGGAPGELFF. As DNA, the CDR3 is TGTGCCACCAGTGATGGCCGGACAGGGGGCGCACCCGGGGAGCTGTTTTTT.

This chain links TRBV19 with TRBJ2-3, with D perhaps matching TRBD2 (5 bases). Trimming removed 5 bases from V and 5 bases from J, with 23 bases in between. This CDR3 is built from 17 residues. Germline V CDR1 and CDR2: LNHDA, SQIVND (reference sequence). The CDR3 nucleotides are TGTGCCAGTAGTCCCCGCCCTGGTTTGGAGGTCGGAGATACGCAGTATTTT. Its translation is CASSPRPGLEVGDTQYF.

V is TRBV5-4 and J is TRBJ2-5, with D possibly being TRBD1 (6 bases). V was trimmed by 2 bases and J by 5 bases, leaving 13 bases between them. The CDR3 covers 14 residues. Germline CDR1 reads SGHNT; CDR2 reads YYREEE (reference sequence). The CDR3, as DNA: TGTGCCAGCAGCTTCCTGGGGGCTAGGGAGACCCAGTACTTC. This codes for CASSFLGARETQYF.

The chain combines TRBV19 with TRBJ1-5; D not certain. With 10 bases removed from V and 6 bases from J, the gap between germline ends came to 13 bases. Germline-derived CDR1 and CDR2 are LNHDA and SQIVND (reference sequence). CDR3 length equals 12 residues. The chain's CDR3 is CATLGIGQPQHF. The CDR3 bases are TGTGCCACCCTAGGAATAGGTCAGCCCCAGCATTTT.

The gene calls are TRBV18 and TRBJ2-7; TRBD2 aligns across 9 bases. CDR1 and CDR2 (germline): KGHSH, LQKENI. Losses at the gene ends were 8 bases for V and 2 bases for J; bases not matched to a gene: 7. The length of the CDR3 is 14 residues. DNA of the CDR3: TGTGCCAGCGCTCCGGGACTAGCACCCTACGAGCAGTACTTC. It is translated as CASAPGLAPYEQYF.

The chain has TRBV24-1 and TRBJ2-5; 8 positions agree with TRBD1. The CDR3 runs 17 residues. Germline V gene data show CDR1 as KGHDR and CDR2 as SFDVKD. V was clipped by 5 bases and J by 5 bases; unmatched bases: 15. CDR3 loop: CATSAGRTGSIRETQYF. CDR3 nucleotides: TGTGCCACCAGTGCCGGTAGGACAGGGTCAATTAGGGAGACCCAGTACTTC.

The V gene is TRBV28, the J gene TRBJ1-5; D may be TRBD1 (5 bases). The V end was cut by 7 bases, the J end by 3 bases, with 19 bases between. The CDR3 has 16 residues. Germline assignment: CDR1 MDHEN and CDR2 SYDVKM. CDR3 sequence (DNA): TGTGCCAGCACCCCGAGGGGACTTCGTAACAATCAGCCCCAGCATTTT. This sequence encodes CASTPRGLRNNQPQHF.

V gene TRBV18 combines with J gene TRBJ1-4; 10 bases are shared with TRBD1. CDR3 length: 16 amino acids. Unmatched junction bases numbered 4, after V lost 3 bases and J lost 3 bases. Germline values: CDR1 KGHSH, CDR2 LQKENI. The CDR3 DNA reads TGTGCCAGCTCACCGGGGACAGGGGTCTCTAATGAAAAACTGTTTTTT. Translating gives CASSPGTGVSNEKLFF.

V usage is TRBV30 and J usage is TRBJ1-3, with TRBD1 matching over 8 bases. The germline V gene has CDR1 GTSNPN and CDR2 SVGIG (reference sequence). CDR3 length: 17 amino acids. J lost 1 base, V lost 0 bases, and 8 bases had no gene match. For the CDR3, the DNA is TGTGCCTGGAGTGTATTTGTTCAGGGGGCGTCTGGAAACACCATATATTTT. Protein sequence: CAWSVFVQGASGNTIYF.

The gene calls are TRBV10-2 and TRBJ2-7, with D perhaps TRBD1 (7 bases). CDR1 is WSHSY and CDR2 is SAAADI in the germline V gene. Trimming took 0 bases from V and 1 from J, leaving 10 bases between them. This CDR3 is 15 amino acids long. The CDR3 here is CASSESEGASYEQYF. The CDR3 DNA follows: TGCGCCAGCAGTGAGTCGGAGGGGGCATCCTACGAGCAGTACTTC.

The chain joins TRBV2 to TRBJ1-1; D ambiguous. The CDR3 covers 12 residues. V lost 3 bases and J lost 7, with 9 bases in between. CDR1 SNHLY and CDR2 FYNNEI come from the germline V gene. CDR3 amino acids: CASSDPGIEAFF. The CDR3 region has the DNA TGTGCCAGCAGTGACCCGGGGATTGAAGCTTTCTTT.

The chain recombines TRBV6-6 with TRBJ1-6; perhaps TRBD1 as D (5 bases). Trimming removed 5 bases at V and 9 bases at J, with 14 bases between. The CDR3 contains 14 residues. Germline lookup yields CDR1 MNHNY and CDR2 SVGAGI (reference sequence). CDR3 nucleotides: TGTGCCAGCAGTCAAGGGGCCCCCAGTTCACCCCTCCACTTT. It yields the protein CASSQGAPSSPLHF.

J is TRBJ1-6 and V is TRBV7-2; 7 bases map to TRBD1. The V gene's germline CDR1 is SGHTA and CDR2 FQGNSA. The CDR3 covers 15 residues. V lost 7 bases and J lost 3; bases outside the gene matches: 6. DNA for the CDR3: TGTGCCAGCAACGAACAGGGGCACTATAATTCACCCCTCCACTTT. Translating gives CASNEQGHYNSPLHF.

The chain uses TRBV3-1 (or the pseudogene TRBV3-2) and TRBJ2-5, with TRBD1 as a possible D gene (5 bases). V was cut by 4 bases and J by 5 bases, with 14 bases left in between. Germline CDR1 and CDR2: LGHDT and YNNKEL (reference sequence). The length of the CDR3 is 14 residues. The CDR3 DNA sequence: TGTGCCAGCAGCCGAAGGGGTCGCCCGGAGACCCAGTACTTC. Its protein is CASSRRGRPETQYF.

V gene TRBV7-8 combines with J gene TRBJ1-5, with no clear D. There are 15 residues in the CDR3. Between the trimmed V and J ends, which lost 6 bases and 0 bases, there was a span of 12 bases. Germline V lookup: CDR1 SGHVS, CDR2 FQNEAQ. The CDR3 reads CASSKSLNSNQPQHF. The CDR3 nucleotides read TGTGCCAGCAGTAAGAGCCTTAATAGCAATCAGCCCCAGCATTTT.

This chain links TRBV29-1 with TRBJ2-1, with TRBD2 identical over 10 bases. V lost 7 bases and J lost 7; bases outside the gene matches: 7. The CDR3 extends over 13 amino acids. The germline V gene has CDR1 SQVTM and CDR2 ANQGSEA. The CDR3 coding sequence is TGCAGCGCTTCGGGACTAGCGCGGAATGAGCAGTTCTTC. It translates to CSASGLARNEQFF.

V gene TRBV29-1 combines with J gene TRBJ2-1; 9 bases are shared with TRBD1. CDR3 length: 13 amino acids. CDR1 SQVTM and CDR2 ANQGSEA come from the germline V gene. V was pared by 4 bases and J by 7 bases, with 5 bases of the junction left unmatched. The CDR3 loop is CSVGGTGSNEQFF. The CDR3, as DNA: TGCAGCGTTGGGGGGACAGGGTCGAATGAGCAGTTCTTC.

The J gene is TRBJ2-7, the V gene TRBV19; possibly TRBD1 for D (6 bases). The CDR3 has 14 amino acids. From germline, CDR1 is LNHDA and CDR2 SQIVND (reference sequence). The germline V and J ends were trimmed by 5 bases and 0 bases, with 11 bases remaining between them. In DNA, the CDR3 is TGTGCCAGTAGTCGAAACAGGGACTCCTACGAGCAGTACTTC. It specifies CASSRNRDSYEQYF.

This clone appeared a single time. This sequence joins TRBV30 and TRBJ1-5; D perhaps matches TRBD1 (6 bases). CDR1 GTSNPN and CDR2 SVGIG come from the germline V gene (reference sequence). Between the trimmed V and J ends, which lost 3 bases and 2 bases, there was a span of 11 bases. This CDR3 is 14 amino acids long. CDR3 DNA: TGTGCCTGGAGCCAGGGGATTCGCAATCAGCCCCAGCATTTT. It yields the protein CAWSQGIRNQPQHF.

The rearrangement joins TRBV10-3 to TRBJ2-3, with 9 positions matching TRBD1. CDR1 is ENHRY and CDR2 is SYGVKD in the germline V gene. This CDR3 has 15 amino acids. V gave up 3 bases and J gave up 3 bases; unmatched junction bases: 4. The CDR3 loop is CAISETGGPTDTQYF. Here the CDR3 DNA reads TGTGCCATCAGTGAAACAGGGGGCCCAACAGATACGCAGTATTTT.

This chain uses TRBV5-1 with TRBJ2-7, with D possibly matching TRBD1 (5 bases). The CDR3 totals 14 residues. Germline assignment: CDR1 SGHRS and CDR2 YFSETQ. V lost 6 bases, J lost 7 bases, and 20 bases lay in between. CDR3 nucleotides: TGCGCCAGCAACCAGATTCAGGGAACTGGGGAGCAGTACTTC. It is translated as CASNQIQGTGEQYF.

This clone was seen a handful of times. The rearrangement uses TRBV10-1 and TRBJ1-3; D is ambiguous. Trimming stripped 2 bases from V and 2 bases from J, with 4 bases between. This CDR3 is built from 13 residues. Germline CDR1 is WNHNN and CDR2 is SYGVQD (reference sequence). The DNA for the CDR3 is TGCGCCAGCAGTGAGGGCCCTGGAAACACCATATATTTT. Its translation is CASSEGPGNTIYF.